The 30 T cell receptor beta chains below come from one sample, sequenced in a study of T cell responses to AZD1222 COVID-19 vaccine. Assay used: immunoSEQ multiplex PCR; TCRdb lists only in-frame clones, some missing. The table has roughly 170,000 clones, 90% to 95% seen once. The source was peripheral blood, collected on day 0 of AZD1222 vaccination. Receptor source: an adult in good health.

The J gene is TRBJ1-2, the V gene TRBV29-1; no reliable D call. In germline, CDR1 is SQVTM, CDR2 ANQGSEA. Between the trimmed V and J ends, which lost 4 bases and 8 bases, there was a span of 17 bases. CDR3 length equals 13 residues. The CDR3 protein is CSVVIDRYEGYTF. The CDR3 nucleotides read TGCAGCGTTGTCATAGACCGATACGAGGGCTACACCTTC.

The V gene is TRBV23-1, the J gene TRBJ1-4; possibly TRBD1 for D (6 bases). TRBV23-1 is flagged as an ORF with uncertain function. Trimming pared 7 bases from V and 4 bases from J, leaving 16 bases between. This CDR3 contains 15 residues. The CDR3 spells CASNPRGGDNEKLFF. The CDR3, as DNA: TGCGCCAGCAACCCAAGAGGGGGGGATAATGAAAAACTGTTTTTT.

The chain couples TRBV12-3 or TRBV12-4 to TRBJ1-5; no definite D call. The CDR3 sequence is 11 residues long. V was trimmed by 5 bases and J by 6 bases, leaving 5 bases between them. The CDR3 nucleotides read TGTGCCAGCAGTAGGGTTCAGCCCCAGCATTTT. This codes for CASSRVQPQHF.

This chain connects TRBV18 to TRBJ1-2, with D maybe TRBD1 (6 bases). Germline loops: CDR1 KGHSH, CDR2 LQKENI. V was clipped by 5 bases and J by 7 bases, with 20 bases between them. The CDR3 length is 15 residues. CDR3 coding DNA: TGTGCCAGCTCAAGGGACAAGACCACTGAGGCTGGCTACACCTTC. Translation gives CASSRDKTTEAGYTF.

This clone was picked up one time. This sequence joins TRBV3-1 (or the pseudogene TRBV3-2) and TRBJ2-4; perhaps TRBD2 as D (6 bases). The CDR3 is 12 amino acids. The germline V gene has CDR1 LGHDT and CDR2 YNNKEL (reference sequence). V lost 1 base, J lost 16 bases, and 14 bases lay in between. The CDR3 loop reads CASSQGGGASYF. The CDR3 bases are TGTGCCAGCAGCCAAGGGGGCGGGGCCTCCTACTTC.

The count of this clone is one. CDR3 region: CASSPKDGGWETQYF. The CDR3 region has the DNA TGTGCCAGCAGCCCCAAAGACGGGGGTTGGGAGACCCAGTACTTC. The V call is TRBV7-9, the J call TRBJ2-5, with a tentative D call TRBD2 (6 bases). V was clipped by 5 bases and J by 5 bases, with 18 bases between them. Germline CDR1 is SEHNR and CDR2 is FQNEAQ (reference sequence). The CDR3 totals 15 residues.

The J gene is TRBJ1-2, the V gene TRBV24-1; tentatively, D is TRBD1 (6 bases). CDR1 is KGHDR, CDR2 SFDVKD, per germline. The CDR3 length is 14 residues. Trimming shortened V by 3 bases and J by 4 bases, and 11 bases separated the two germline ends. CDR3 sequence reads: CATSDHRVSYGYTF. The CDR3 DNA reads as TGTGCCACCAGTGATCACAGGGTTTCCTATGGCTACACCTTC.

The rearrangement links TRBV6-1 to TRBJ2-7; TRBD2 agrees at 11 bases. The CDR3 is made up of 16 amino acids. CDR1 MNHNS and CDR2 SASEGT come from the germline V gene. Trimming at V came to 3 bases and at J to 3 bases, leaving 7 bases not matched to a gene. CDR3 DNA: TGTGCCAGCAGTGAGTTACTAGCGGGGGCCCACTACGAGCAGTACTTC. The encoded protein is CASSELLAGAHYEQYF.

CDR3 sequence: CASSQETGSNQPQHF. The CDR3 DNA reads as TGCGCCAGCAGCCAAGAGACAGGGAGTAATCAGCCCCAGCATTTT. This chain uses TRBV4-1 with TRBJ1-5; TRBD1 aligns across 7 bases. Trimming removed 0 bases from V and 4 bases from J; junction bases left unmatched: 3. Germline loops: CDR1 MGHRA, CDR2 YSYEKL. The CDR3 covers 15 residues.

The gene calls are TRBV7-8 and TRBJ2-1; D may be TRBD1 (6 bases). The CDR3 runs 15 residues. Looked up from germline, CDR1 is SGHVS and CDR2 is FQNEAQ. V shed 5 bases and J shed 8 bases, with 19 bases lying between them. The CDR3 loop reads CASSRSTFRGHEQFF. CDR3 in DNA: TGTGCCAGCAGCCGTTCAACTTTCAGGGGCCATGAGCAGTTCTTC.

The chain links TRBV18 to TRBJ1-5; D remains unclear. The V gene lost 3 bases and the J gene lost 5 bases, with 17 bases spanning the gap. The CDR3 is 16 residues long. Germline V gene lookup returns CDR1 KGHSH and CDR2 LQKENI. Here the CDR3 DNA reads TGTGCCAGCTCACCTGGACTTTCCTGGCGAGATCAGCCCCAGCATTTT. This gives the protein CASSPGLSWRDQPQHF.

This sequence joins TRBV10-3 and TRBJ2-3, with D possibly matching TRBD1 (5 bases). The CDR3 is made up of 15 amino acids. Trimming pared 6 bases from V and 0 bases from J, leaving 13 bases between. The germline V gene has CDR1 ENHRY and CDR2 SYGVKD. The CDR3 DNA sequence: TGTGCCATCAGCATTCAGGGAACGAGCACAGATACGCAGTATTTT. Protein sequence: CAISIQGTSTDTQYF.

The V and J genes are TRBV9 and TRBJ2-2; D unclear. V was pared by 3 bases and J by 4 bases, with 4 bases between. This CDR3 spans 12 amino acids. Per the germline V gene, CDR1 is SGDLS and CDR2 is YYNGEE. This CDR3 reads CASSGGTGELFF. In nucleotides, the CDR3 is TGTGCCAGCAGCGGTGGCACCGGGGAGCTGTTTTTT.

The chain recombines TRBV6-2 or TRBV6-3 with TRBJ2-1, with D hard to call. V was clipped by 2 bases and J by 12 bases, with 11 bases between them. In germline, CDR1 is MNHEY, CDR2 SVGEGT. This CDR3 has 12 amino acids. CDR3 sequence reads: CASSYRPVGQFF. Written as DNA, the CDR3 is TGTGCCAGCAGTTACAGACCGGTGGGGCAGTTCTTC.

The CDR3 sequence is CASSKPQGARQETQYF. In DNA, the CDR3 is TGTGCCAGCAGCAAACCACAGGGGGCGCGGCAAGAGACCCAGTACTTC. V is TRBV21-1 and J is TRBJ2-5; the table's D call of TRBD1 was not tested on the DNA. TRBV21-1 is shown as a pseudogene. This CDR3 has 16 amino acids.

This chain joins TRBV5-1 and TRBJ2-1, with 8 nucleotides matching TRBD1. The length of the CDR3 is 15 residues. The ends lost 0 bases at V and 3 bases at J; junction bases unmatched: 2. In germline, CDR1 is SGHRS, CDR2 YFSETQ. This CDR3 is CASSLAGTGYNEQFF. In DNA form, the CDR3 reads TGCGCCAGCAGCTTGGCCGGGACAGGCTACAATGAGCAGTTCTTC. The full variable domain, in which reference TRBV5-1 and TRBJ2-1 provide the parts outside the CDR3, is KAGVTQTPRYLIKTRGQQVTLSCSPISGHRSVSWYQQTPGQGLQFLFEYFSETQRNKGNFPGRFSGRQFSNSRSEMNVSTLELGDSALYLCASSLAGTGYNEQFFGPGTRLTVL.

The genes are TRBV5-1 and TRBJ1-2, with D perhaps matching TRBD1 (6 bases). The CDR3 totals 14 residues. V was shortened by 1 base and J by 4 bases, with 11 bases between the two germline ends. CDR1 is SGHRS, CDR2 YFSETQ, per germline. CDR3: CASSLSGGIYGYTF. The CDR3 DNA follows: TGCGCCAGCAGCTTGTCGGGGGGCATCTATGGCTACACCTTC.

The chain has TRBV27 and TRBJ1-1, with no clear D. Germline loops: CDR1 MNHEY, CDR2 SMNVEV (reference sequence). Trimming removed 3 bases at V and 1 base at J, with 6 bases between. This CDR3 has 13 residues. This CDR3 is CASSLAGNTEAFF. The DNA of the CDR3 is TGTGCCAGCAGTTTGGCGGGGAACACTGAAGCTTTCTTT.

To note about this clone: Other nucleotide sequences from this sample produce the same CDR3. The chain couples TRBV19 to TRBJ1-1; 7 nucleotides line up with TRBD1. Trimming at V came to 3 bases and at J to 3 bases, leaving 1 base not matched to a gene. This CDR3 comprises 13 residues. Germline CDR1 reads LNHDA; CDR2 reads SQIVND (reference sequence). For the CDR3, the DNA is TGTGCCAGTAGTATCGACAGGGACACTGAAGCTTTCTTT. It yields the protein CASSIDRDTEAFF. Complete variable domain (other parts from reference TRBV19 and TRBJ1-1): DGGITQSPKYLFRKEGQNVTLSCEQNLNHDAMYWYRQDPGQGLRLIYYSQIVNDFQKGDIAEGYSVSREKKESFPLTVTSAQKNPTAFYLCASSIDRDTEAFFGQGTRLTVV.

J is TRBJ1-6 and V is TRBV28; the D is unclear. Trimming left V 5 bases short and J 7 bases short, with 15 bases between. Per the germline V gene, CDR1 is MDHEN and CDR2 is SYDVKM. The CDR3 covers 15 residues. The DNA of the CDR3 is TGTGCCAGCAGTGTACCACACTGGATGAATTCACCCCTCCACTTT. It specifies CASSVPHWMNSPLHF. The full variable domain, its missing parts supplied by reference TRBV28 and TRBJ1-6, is DVKVTQSSRYLVKRTGEKVFLECVQDMDHENMFWYRQDPGLGLRLIYFSYDVKMKEKGDIPEGYSVSREKKERFSLILESASTNQTSMYLCASSVPHWMNSPLHFGNGTRLTVT.

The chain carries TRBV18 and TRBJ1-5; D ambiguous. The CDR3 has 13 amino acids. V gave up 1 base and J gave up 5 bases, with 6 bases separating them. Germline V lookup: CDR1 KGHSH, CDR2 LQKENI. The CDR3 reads CASSPLSDQPQHF. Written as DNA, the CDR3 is TGTGCCAGCTCACCACTGTCCGATCAGCCCCAGCATTTT.

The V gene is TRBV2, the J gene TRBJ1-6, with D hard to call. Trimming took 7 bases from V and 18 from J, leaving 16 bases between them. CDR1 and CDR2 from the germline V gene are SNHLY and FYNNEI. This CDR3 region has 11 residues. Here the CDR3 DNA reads TGTGCCAGCAATTCCTGGGATTCATCCCACTTT. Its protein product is CASNSWDSSHF.

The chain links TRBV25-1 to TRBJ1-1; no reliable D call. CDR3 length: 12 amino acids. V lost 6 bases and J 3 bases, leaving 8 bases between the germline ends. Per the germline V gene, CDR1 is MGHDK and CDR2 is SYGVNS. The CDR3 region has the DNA TGTGCCAGCAGATCCGGGCACACTGAAGCTTTCTTT. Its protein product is CASRSGHTEAFF.

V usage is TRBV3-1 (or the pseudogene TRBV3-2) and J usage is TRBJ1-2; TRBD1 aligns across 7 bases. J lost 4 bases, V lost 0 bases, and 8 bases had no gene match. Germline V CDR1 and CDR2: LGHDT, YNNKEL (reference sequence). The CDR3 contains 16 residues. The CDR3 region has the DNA TGTGCCAGCAGCCAAGAGATGGGACAGCGAGGCTATGGCTACACCTTC. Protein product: CASSQEMGQRGYGYTF.

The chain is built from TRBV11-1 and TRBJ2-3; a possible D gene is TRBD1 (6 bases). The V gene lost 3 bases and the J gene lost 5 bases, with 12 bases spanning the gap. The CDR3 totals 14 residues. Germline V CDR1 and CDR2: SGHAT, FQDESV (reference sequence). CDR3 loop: CASSFAGEQDTQYF. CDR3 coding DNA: TGTGCCAGCAGCTTTGCAGGGGAACAAGATACGCAGTATTTT. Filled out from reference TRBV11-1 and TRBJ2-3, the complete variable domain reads EAEVAQSPRYKITEKSQAVAFWCDPISGHATLYWYRQILGQGPELLVQFQDESVVDDSQLPKDRFSAERLKGVDSTLKIQPAELGDSAMYLCASSFAGEQDTQYFGPGTRLTVL.

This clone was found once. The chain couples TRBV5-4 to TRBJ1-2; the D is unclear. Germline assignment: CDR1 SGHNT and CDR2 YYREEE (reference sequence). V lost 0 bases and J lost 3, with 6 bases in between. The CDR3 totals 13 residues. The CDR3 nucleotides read TGTGCCAGCAGCTTGGTTTCCGACTATGGCTACACCTTC. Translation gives CASSLVSDYGYTF.

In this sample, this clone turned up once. The CDR3 sequence is CASSLGGLRAKNIQYF. CDR3 DNA sequence: TGTGCCAGCAGTTTAGGGGGGCTGAGAGCCAAAAACATTCAGTACTTC. The V gene is TRBV27, the J gene TRBJ2-4; D assignment may be TRBD1 or TRBD2 (6 bases each). Trimming removed 2 bases at V and 0 bases at J, with 11 bases between. There are 16 residues in the CDR3. CDR1 is MNHEY and CDR2 is SMNVEV in the germline V gene (reference sequence).

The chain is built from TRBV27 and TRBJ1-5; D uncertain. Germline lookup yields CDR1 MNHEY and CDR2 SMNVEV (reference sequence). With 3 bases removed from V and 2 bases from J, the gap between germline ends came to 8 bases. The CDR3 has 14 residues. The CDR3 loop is CASSFSGGNQPQHF. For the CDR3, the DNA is TGTGCCAGCAGTTTTAGTGGAGGCAATCAGCCCCAGCATTTT.

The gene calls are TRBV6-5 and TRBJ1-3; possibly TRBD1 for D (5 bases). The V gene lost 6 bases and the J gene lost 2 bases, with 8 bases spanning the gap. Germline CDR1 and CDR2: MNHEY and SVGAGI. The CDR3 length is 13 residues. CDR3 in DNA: TGTGCCAGCAGCCGGACAACTGGAAACACCATATATTTT. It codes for CASSRTTGNTIYF.

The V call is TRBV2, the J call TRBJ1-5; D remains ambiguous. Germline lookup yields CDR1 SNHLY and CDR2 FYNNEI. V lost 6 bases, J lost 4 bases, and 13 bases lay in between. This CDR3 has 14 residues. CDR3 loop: CASRRTGANQPQHF. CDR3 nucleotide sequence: TGTGCCAGCAGACGGACGGGAGCTAATCAGCCCCAGCATTTT.